These T cell receptor beta chains were read from a single sample in a study of T cells after posttransplantation cyclophosphamide. Produced via immunoSEQ multiplex PCR; TCRdb's table is partial and in-frame only. Seen here are about 9,900 clones, around 89% observed once, and the top ten hold roughly 29%. This material consisted of PBMCs, taken after an allogeneic stem cell transplant with a calcineurin inhibitor and methotrexate. The receptors here all came from a male patient aged 25 to 39 who received an allogeneic stem cell transplant from an unrelated donor, was CMV-positive, and had no GVHD. Some T cells may be graft donor cells. Each CDR3 is given with its conserved first and last residue. A D gene is named only where the DNA matches it firmly. Some rows have no size entry. The others give once, few or many, or a class for an expanded clone.

>TRBD1|TRBV9|TRBJ1-1|NA
CASSAGQGAFGTEAFF
TGTGCCAGCAGCGCGGGACAGGGGGCATTCGGCACTGAAGCTTTCTTT
>TRBD2|TRBV4-2|TRBJ2-5|few
CASSPRASGGETQYF
TGTGCCAGCAGCCCTAGAGCGTCGGGGGGAGAGACCCAGTACTTC
>TRBD2|TRBV5-4|TRBJ2-2|once
CASTLAGGGTGELFF
TGTGCCAGCACCCTAGCGGGAGGAGGAACCGGGGAGCTGTTTTTT
>TRBD2|TRBV29-1|TRBJ2-2|NA
CSVTVTSGLYTGELFF
TGCAGCGTAACTGTGACTAGCGGGCTATACACCGGGGAGCTGTTTTTT
>TRBD1|TRBV10-3|TRBJ2-7|NA
CAISESGQGNTYEQYF
TGTGCCATCAGTGAGTCGGGACAGGGGAACACCTACGAGCAGTACTTC
>NA|TRBV12-2|TRBJ2-3|NA
CASRLASPGTSGNADTQYF
TGTGCAAGTCGCTTAGCTTCCCCCGGGACTAGCGGGAACGCAGATACGCAGTATTTT
>NA|TRBV5-1|TRBJ2-5|NA
CASSLQGPQETQYF
TGCGCCAGCAGCTTACAGGGCCCCCAAGAGACCCAGTACTTC
>TRBD1|TRBV5-4|TRBJ1-2|NA
CASSGRGPNYGYTF
TGTGCCAGCAGCGGCAGGGGGCCTAACTATGGCTACACCTTC
>NA|TRBV19|TRBJ1-6|NA
CASKDSSYNSPLHF
TGTGCCAGTAAGGACAGCTCCTATAATTCACCCCTCCACTTT
>NA|TRBV7-2|TRBJ2-3|once
CASSRGTDSSTDTQYF
TGTGCCAGCAGCCGCGGGACGGATTCTAGCACAGATACGCAGTATTTT
>NA|TRBV7-9|TRBJ1-1|NA
CASGTTGGTEAFF
TGTGCCAGCGGAACAACGGGTGGCACTGAAGCTTTCTTT
>NA|TRBV5-1|TRBJ1-4|NA
CASSFGVGAANEKLFF
TGCGCCAGCAGCTTTGGAGTAGGGGCAGCTAATGAAAAACTGTTTTTT
>TRBD2|TRBV5-1|TRBJ2-3|NA
CASLPGLAGDTQYF
TGCGCCAGCCTCCCGGGACTAGCAGGAGATACGCAGTATTTT
>NA|TRBV18|TRBJ1-4|NA
CASSHTLHNEKLFF
TGTGCCAGCTCCCACACCCTCCATAATGAAAAACTGTTTTTT
>TRBD1|TRBV15|TRBJ1-5|once
CASTTGTVNYQPQHF
TGTGCCTCCACTACCGGGACAGTAAATTATCAGCCCCAGCATTTT
>TRBD1|TRBV7-3|TRBJ2-5|NA
CASSPNRGQTQYF
TGTGCCAGCAGCCCAAACAGGGGGCAGACCCAGTACTTC
>NA|TRBV6-6|TRBJ1-5|NA
CASRKNGYSNQPQHF
TGTGCCAGCAGAAAGAACGGTTATAGCAATCAGCCCCAGCATTTT
>TRBD2|TRBV7-9|TRBJ2-2|once
CASSRRTSGRVNTGELFF
TGTGCCAGCAGTCGTAGGACTAGCGGGAGGGTGAACACCGGGGAGCTGTTTTTT
>TRBD1|TRBV7-9|TRBJ2-7|once
CASSFRGRGQYF
TGTGCCAGCAGCTTCAGGGGGCGCGGGCAGTACTTC
>TRBD2|TRBV7-7|TRBJ2-5|NA
CASSSLAGGPGETQYF
TGTGCCAGCAGCTCACTAGCGGGAGGGCCGGGGGAGACCCAGTACTTC
>NA|TRBV2|TRBJ1-3|NA
CASSESPGSGNTIYF
TGTGCCAGCAGTGAAAGTCCAGGAAGTGGAAACACCATATATTTT
>TRBD1|TRBV4-3|TRBJ2-7|NA
CASSFSGTGESYEQYF
TGCGCCAGCAGCTTTTCCGGGACAGGGGAATCCTACGAGCAGTACTTC
>NA|TRBV27|TRBJ1-5|NA
CASSFSRDNQPQHF
TGTGCCAGCAGTTTCTCCAGGGACAATCAGCCCCAGCATTTT
>TRBD1|TRBV7-7|TRBJ2-5|NA
CASSLGDSQETQYF
TGTGCCAGCAGCTTAGGGGACAGCCAAGAGACCCAGTACTTC
>NA|TRBV27|TRBJ2-1|NA
CASSYRGQNNEQFF
TGTGCCAGCAGTTATAGAGGACAGAACAATGAGCAGTTCTTC
>TRBD1|TRBV27|TRBJ2-2|NA
CASSSLRWDRALANTGELFF
TGTGCCAGCAGTTCCCTAAGGTGGGACAGGGCATTAGCGAACACCGGGGAGCTGTTTTTT
>NA|TRBV29-1|TRBJ2-5|once
CSADGNQETQYF
TGCAGCGCCGACGGGAACCAAGAGACCCAGTACTTC
>NA|TRBV2|TRBJ2-3|once
CASSVDGGLQYF
TGTGCCAGCAGCGTCGACGGGGGGCTGCAGTATTTT
>NA|TRBV7-2|TRBJ2-5|NA
CATGETQYF
TGTGCCACAGGAGAGACCCAGTACTTC
>NA|TRBV4-3|TRBJ2-1|NA
CASSQSGWVNEQFF
TGCGCCAGCAGCCAGAGCGGTTGGGTGAATGAGCAGTTCTTC
>TRBD2|TRBV10-3|TRBJ2-3|NA
CAISESQRGPTDTQYF
TGTGCCATCAGTGAGTCTCAGCGGGGACCCACAGATACGCAGTATTTT
>NA|TRBV5-6|TRBJ2-3|NA
CASSPTLSTDTQYF
TGTGCCAGCAGCCCAACTCTCTCGACAGATACGCAGTATTTT
>NA|TRBV19|TRBJ1-2|NA
CATTPATVLNYGYTF
TGTGCCACCACCCCCGCTACAGTCCTAAACTATGGCTACACCTTC
>TRBD1|TRBV4-3|TRBJ2-5|NA
CASSRFDRVGETQYF
TGCGCCAGCAGCCGATTTGACAGGGTCGGAGAGACCCAGTACTTC
>TRBD1|TRBV2|TRBJ2-7|once
CASTLDRATYEQYF
TGTGCCAGCACTCTGGACAGGGCCACCTACGAGCAGTACTTC
>TRBD1|TRBV7-2|TRBJ2-7|once
CASSSGTGTHEQYF
TGTGCCAGCAGCTCAGGGACAGGGACCCACGAGCAGTACTTC
>NA|TRBV7-2|TRBJ2-1|NA
CASSRRSFEQFF
TGTGCCAGCAGCCGACGGAGTTTCGAGCAGTTCTTC
>TRBD2|TRBV11-1|TRBJ2-1|NA
CASSRTLAESYNEQFF
TGTGCCAGCAGCCGAACGCTAGCGGAGTCCTACAATGAGCAGTTCTTC
>NA|TRBV7-8|TRBJ1-6|NA
CASSLPGQRNSPLHF
TGTGCCAGCAGCCTCCCCGGACAGCGAAATTCACCCCTCCACTTT
>NA|TRBV5-4|TRBJ1-4|NA
CASSLRGQAKSNEKLFF
TGTGCCAGCAGCTTGAGAGGACAAGCAAAGTCTAATGAAAAACTGTTTTTT
>TRBD2|TRBV6-5|TRBJ2-7|NA
CASSYSWTSGRKEQYF
TGTGCCAGCAGTTACTCGTGGACTAGCGGGAGGAAGGAGCAGTACTTC
>NA|TRBV11-2|TRBJ1-1|NA
CASSLDTGWNTEAFF
TGTGCCAGCAGCTTAGATACGGGTTGGAACACTGAAGCTTTCTTT
>NA|TRBV7-8|TRBJ1-5|NA
CASSSEATGWGNQPQHF
TGTGCCAGCAGCTCAGAGGCAACGGGGTGGGGCAATCAGCCCCAGCATTTT
>NA|TRBV18|TRBJ2-2|NA
CASSPDGRGTGELFF
TGTGCCAGCTCACCGGACGGGAGAGGTACCGGGGAGCTGTTTTTT
>TRBD2|TRBV5-4|TRBJ2-7|once
CASSLGFTSGGYEQYF
TGTGCCAGCAGCTTAGGATTTACTAGCGGGGGTTACGAGCAGTACTTC
>TRBD2|TRBV7-9|TRBJ2-4|NA
CASSLVVNGRAKNIQYF
TGTGCCAGCAGCTTAGTGGTGAACGGGAGGGCCAAAAACATTCAGTACTTC
>NA|TRBV7-8|TRBJ1-2|NA
CASSRVGSRDGYTF
TGTGCCAGCAGCCGTGTAGGGAGTCGGGATGGCTACACCTTC
>TRBD2|TRBV18|TRBJ2-1|NA
CASSPGLAGGPIYNEQFF
TGTGCCAGCTCCCCGGGACTAGCGGGAGGGCCCATTTACAATGAGCAGTTCTTC
>NA|TRBV18|TRBJ1-2|once
CASSPGGFYGYTF
TGTGCCAGCTCACCGGGGGGATTCTATGGCTACACCTTC
>NA|TRBV4-3|TRBJ1-2|once
CASSQADSPYGYTF
TGCGCCAGCAGCCAAGCCGACAGCCCCTATGGCTACACCTTC
>NA|TRBV27|TRBJ2-5|NA
CASSLVEQQETQYF
TGTGCCAGCAGTTTAGTAGAGCAACAAGAGACCCAGTACTTC